This TCR beta chain was captured in a study of blood T cell repertoires in COVID-19. About the research overall: Spain, Italy and the United States supplied samples that represented acute and convalescent COVID-19. T cells, B-cell-depleted T cells, or PBMCs provided the cDNA or gDNA that served as material.

Germline V gene lookup returns CDR1 MNHEY and CDR2 SMNVEV (reference sequence). This CDR3 region has 18 residues. V dropped 3 bases and J dropped 0 bases, with 18 bases sitting between them. Authors' methods: Reference gene primer amplification gave nucleated cell count estimates. Sequencing used immunoSEQ multiplex PCR; TCRdb keeps in-frame clones, though not all of them. D and trimming were read from the DNA, whereas the V and J calls and clone size are those reported in that table. The sample carries about 300,000 clones, around 88% recorded once. The chain uses TRBV27 and TRBJ2-4, with a weak D call TRBD2 (5 bases). The sequenced sample consisted of peripheral blood. The receptor was isolated from a woman aged 25 to 39 who had recovered from COVID-19. The CDR3 DNA is TGTGCCAGCAGTTTTAGAGGGTATGAGGGTCTAGCCAAAAACATTCAGTACTTC. Its translation is CASSFRGYEGLAKNIQYF.